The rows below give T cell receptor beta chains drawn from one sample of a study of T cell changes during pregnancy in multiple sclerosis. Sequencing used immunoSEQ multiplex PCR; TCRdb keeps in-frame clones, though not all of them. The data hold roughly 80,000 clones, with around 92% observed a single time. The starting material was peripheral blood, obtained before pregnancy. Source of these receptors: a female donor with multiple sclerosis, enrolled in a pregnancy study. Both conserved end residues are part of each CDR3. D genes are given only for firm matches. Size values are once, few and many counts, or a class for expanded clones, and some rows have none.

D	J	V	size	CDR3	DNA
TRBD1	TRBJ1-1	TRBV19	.	CASSIPGQGGNTEAFF	TGTGCCAGTAGTATACCCGGACAGGGCGGGAACACTGAAGCTTTCTTT
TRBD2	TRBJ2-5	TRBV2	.	CATGGGNGETQYF	TGTGCCACAGGCGGGGGGAATGGGGAGACCCAGTACTTC
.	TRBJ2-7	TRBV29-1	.	CSVGTGLGYEQYF	TGCAGCGTGGGAACAGGTTTAGGCTACGAGCAGTACTTC
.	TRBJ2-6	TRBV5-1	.	CASSLGTSPSGANVLTF	TGCGCCAGCAGCTTAGGGACATCGCCCTCTGGGGCCAACGTCCTGACTTTC
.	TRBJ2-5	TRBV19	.	CARIDSEQETQYF	TGTGCCAGGATAGACAGCGAGCAAGAGACCCAGTACTTC
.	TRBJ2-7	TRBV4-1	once	CASSQDRTGSEQYF	TGCGCCAGCAGCCAAGACCGAACAGGGAGCGAGCAGTACTTC
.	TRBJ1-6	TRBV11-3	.	CASSQPHPGGGLIHSPLHF	TGTGCCAGCAGCCAACCTCACCCGGGGGGGGGCCTCATTCATTCACCCCTCCACTTT
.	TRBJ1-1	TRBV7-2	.	CASSFIYTEAFF	TGTGCCAGCAGCTTTATTTACACTGAAGCTTTCTTT
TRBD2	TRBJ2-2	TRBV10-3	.	CAISEAQRGSGELFF	TGTGCCATCAGTGAAGCCCAGCGGGGGAGCGGGGAGCTGTTTTTT
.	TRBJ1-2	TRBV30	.	CAWSVGGWDGYTF	TGTGCCTGGAGTGTGGGAGGGTGGGATGGCTACACCTTC
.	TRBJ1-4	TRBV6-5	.	CASSSGGEKLFF	TGTGCCAGCAGTTCCGGAGGAGAAAAACTGTTTTTT
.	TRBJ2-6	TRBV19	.	CASSAEGWRTLSGANVLTF	TGTGCCAGTAGTGCCGAAGGGTGGAGGACCCTCTCTGGGGCCAACGTCCTGACTTTC
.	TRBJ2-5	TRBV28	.	CASSSPTTELQETQYF	TGTGCCAGCAGTTCCCCCACGACAGAGCTCCAAGAGACCCAGTACTTC
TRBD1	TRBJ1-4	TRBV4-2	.	CASSRLGQGNEKLFF	TGTGCCAGCAGTCGACTTGGACAGGGAAATGAAAAACTGTTTTTT
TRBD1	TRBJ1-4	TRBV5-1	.	CASSGNRGEATNEKLFF	TGCGCCAGCAGCGGGAACAGGGGGGAAGCAACTAATGAAAAACTGTTTTTT
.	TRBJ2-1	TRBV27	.	CASSYNRGYNEQFF	TGTGCCAGCAGTTACAACCGGGGCTACAATGAGCAGTTCTTC
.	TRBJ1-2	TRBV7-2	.	CASSAQGNYGYTF	TGTGCCAGCAGCGCGCAGGGTAACTATGGCTACACCTTC
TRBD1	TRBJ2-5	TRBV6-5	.	CAAGTGETQYF	TGTGCCGCGGGGACAGGAGAGACCCAGTACTTC
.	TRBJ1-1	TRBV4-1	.	CASSQGLGVPEAFF	TGCGCCAGCAGCCAAGGGTTAGGGGTACCCGAAGCTTTCTTT
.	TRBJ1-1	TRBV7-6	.	CASSATVNTEAFF	TGTGCCAGCAGCGCGACAGTGAACACTGAAGCTTTCTTT
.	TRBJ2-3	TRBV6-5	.	CASSYRAATSTDTQYF	TGTGCCAGCAGTTACCGAGCGGCGACTAGCACAGATACGCAGTATTTT
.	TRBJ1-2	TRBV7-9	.	CASSTTDSYGYTF	TGTGCCAGCAGCACCACGGACAGCTATGGCTACACCTTC
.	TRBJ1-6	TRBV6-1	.	CASLGTGTWDSPLHF	TGTGCCAGCCTAGGCACCGGGACATGGGATTCACCCCTCCACTTT
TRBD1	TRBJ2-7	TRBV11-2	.	CASSGTVSSYEQYF	TGTGCCAGCAGCGGGACAGTTTCCTCCTACGAGCAGTACTTC
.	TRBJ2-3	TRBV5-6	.	CASSRGGLSTDTQYF	TGTGCCAGCAGCCGAGGTGGGTTAAGCACAGATACGCAGTATTTT
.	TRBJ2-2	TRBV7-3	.	CASSSRQGLRTGELFF	TGTGCCAGCAGCTCTCGGCAGGGGTTGCGCACCGGGGAGCTGTTTTTT
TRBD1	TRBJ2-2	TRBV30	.	CARGTGATGELFF	TGTGCCCGGGGGACAGGGGCCACCGGGGAGCTGTTTTTT
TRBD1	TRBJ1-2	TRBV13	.	CASSHPDRGDGYTF	TGTGCCAGCAGCCATCCCGACAGGGGTGATGGCTACACCTTC
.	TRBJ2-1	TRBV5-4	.	CASSLFSLLQMPTYNEQFF	TGTGCCAGCAGCTTGTTTTCCCTCCTTCAGATGCCGACCTACAATGAGCAGTTCTTC
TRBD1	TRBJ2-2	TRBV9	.	CASSAIQGAAGELFF	TGTGCCAGCAGCGCCATACAGGGGGCAGCCGGGGAGCTGTTTTTT
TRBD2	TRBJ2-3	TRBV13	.	CASSLGLDVSADTQYF	TGTGCCAGCAGCCTCGGACTAGACGTTTCCGCAGATACGCAGTATTTT
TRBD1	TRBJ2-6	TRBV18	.	CASSPDRGGSGANVLTF	TGTGCCAGCTCACCCGACAGGGGCGGCTCTGGGGCCAACGTCCTGACTTTC
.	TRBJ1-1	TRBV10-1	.	CASTQGRVAEAFF	TGCGCCAGCACCCAGGGGAGGGTCGCTGAAGCTTTCTTT
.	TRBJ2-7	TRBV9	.	CASSPHRTQYEQYF	TGTGCCAGCAGCCCCCACCGGACACAATACGAGCAGTACTTC
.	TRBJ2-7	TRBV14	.	CASSQVARFGSYEQYF	TGTGCCAGCAGCCAGGTGGCCAGGTTTGGCTCCTACGAGCAGTACTTC
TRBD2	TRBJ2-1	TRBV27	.	CASSLYLQRGGVENEQFF	TGTGCCAGCAGTCTCTATCTCCAGCGGGGGGGCGTCGAAAATGAGCAGTTCTTC
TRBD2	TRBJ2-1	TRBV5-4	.	CASSLAGGVYNEQFF	TGTGCCAGCAGCTTGGCGGGGGGGGTTTACAATGAGCAGTTCTTC
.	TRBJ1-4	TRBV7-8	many	CASQLKGEDNEKLFF	TGTGCCAGCCAATTGAAGGGGGAAGATAATGAAAAACTGTTTTTT
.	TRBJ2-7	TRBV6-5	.	CASRTEGGTIWEQYF	TGTGCCAGCAGGACCGAAGGGGGTACGATATGGGAGCAGTACTTC
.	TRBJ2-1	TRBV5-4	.	CASSLDLDKYNEQFF	TGTGCCAGCAGCTTGGATTTGGACAAATACAATGAGCAGTTCTTC
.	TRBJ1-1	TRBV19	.	CASSEGPGWGNTEAFF	TGTGCCAGTAGTGAGGGCCCCGGATGGGGGAACACTGAAGCTTTCTTT
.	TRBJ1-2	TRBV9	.	CASSVTGYGYTF	TGTGCCAGCAGCGTAACAGGTTATGGCTACACCTTC
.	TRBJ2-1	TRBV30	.	CAWSVQGGYNEQFF	TGTGCCTGGAGTGTACAAGGGGGCTACAATGAGCAGTTCTTC
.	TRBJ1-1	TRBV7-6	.	CASSSGGKMNTEAFF	TGTGCCAGCAGCTCGGGGGGGAAGATGAACACTGAAGCTTTCTTT
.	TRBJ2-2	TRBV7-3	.	CASSLTGGANAGELFF	TGTGCCAGCAGCTTAACTGGGGGCGCGAATGCCGGGGAGCTGTTTTTT
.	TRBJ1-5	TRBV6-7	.	CASSYRQGNQPQHF	TGTGCCAGCAGTTACAGGCAGGGCAATCAGCCCCAGCATTTT
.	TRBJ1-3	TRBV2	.	CASSVGRHSGNTIYF	TGTGCCAGCAGTGTGGGCCGCCACTCTGGAAACACCATATATTTT
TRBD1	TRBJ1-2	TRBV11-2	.	CASSKDRGGYTF	TGTGCCAGCAGCAAAGACAGGGGTGGCTACACCTTC
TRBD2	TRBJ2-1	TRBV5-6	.	CASSGAGGFREQFF	TGTGCCAGCAGCGGAGCGGGGGGGTTTCGTGAGCAGTTCTTC
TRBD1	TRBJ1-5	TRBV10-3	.	CAISESRTGYSNQPQHF	TGTGCCATCAGTGAGTCCCGGACAGGCTATAGCAATCAGCCCCAGCATTTT